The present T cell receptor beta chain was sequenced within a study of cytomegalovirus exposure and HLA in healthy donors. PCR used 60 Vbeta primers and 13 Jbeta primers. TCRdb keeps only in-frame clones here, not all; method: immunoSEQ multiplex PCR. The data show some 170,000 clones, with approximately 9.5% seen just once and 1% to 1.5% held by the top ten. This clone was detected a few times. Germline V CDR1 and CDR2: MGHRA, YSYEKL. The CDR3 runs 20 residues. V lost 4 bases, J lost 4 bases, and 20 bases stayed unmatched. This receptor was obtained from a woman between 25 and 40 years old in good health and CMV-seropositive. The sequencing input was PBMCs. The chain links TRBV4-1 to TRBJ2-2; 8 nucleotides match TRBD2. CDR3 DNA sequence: TGCGCCAGCAGCCCGACTAGCGCCGGTCCCTCCGTACGTCCCACCGGGGAGCTGTTTTTT. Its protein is CASSPTSAGPSVRPTGELFF.